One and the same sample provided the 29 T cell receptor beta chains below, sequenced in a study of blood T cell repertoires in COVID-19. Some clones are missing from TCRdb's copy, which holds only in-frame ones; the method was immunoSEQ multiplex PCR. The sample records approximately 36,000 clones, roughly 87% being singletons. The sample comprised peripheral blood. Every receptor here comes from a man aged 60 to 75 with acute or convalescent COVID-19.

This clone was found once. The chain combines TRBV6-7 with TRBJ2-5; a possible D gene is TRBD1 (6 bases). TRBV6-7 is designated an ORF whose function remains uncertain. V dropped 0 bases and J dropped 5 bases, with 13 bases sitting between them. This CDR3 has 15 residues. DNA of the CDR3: TGTGCCAGCAGTTACTCCACAGGGAGTGGGGAGACCCAGTACTTC. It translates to CASSYSTGSGETQYF.

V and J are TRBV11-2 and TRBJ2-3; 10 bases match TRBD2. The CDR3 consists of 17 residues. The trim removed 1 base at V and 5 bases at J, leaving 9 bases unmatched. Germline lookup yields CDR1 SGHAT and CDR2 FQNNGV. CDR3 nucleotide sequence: TGTGCCAGCAGCTTAGGGGTTAGAGCGGGAGGGAAAGATACGCAGTATTTT. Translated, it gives CASSLGVRAGGKDTQYF.

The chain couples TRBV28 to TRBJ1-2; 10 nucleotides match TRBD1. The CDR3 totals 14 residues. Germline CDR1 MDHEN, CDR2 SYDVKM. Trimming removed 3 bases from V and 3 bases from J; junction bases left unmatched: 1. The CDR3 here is CASSFGQGDYGYTF. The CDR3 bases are TGTGCCAGCAGTTTTGGACAGGGGGACTATGGCTACACCTTC.

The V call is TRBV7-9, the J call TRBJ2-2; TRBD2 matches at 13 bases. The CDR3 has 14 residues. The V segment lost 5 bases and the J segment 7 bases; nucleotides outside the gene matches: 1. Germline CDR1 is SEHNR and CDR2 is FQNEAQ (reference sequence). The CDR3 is CASSRTSGSGELFF. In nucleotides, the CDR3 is TGTGCCAGCAGCCGGACTAGCGGGAGCGGGGAGCTGTTTTTT.

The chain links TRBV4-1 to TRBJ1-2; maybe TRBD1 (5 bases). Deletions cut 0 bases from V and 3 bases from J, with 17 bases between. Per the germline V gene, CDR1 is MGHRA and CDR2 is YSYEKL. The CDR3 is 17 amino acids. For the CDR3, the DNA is TGCGCCAGCAGCCAAGATGCGGGGGGGTCTCCATACTATGGCTACACCTTC. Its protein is CASSQDAGGSPYYGYTF.

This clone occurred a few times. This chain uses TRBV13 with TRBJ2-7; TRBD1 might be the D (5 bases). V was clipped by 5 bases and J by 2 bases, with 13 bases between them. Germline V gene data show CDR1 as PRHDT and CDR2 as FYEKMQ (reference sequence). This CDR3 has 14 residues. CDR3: CASSLDSVPYEQYV. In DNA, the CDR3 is TGTGCCAGCAGCCTAGACAGTGTTCCCTACGAGCAGTACGTC.

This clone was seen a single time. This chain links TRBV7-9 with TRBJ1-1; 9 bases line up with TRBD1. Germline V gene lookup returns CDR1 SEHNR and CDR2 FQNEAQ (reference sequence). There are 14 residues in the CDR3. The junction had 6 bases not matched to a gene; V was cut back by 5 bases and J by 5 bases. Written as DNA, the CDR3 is TGTGCCAGCAGCCCAGACAGGGGGGGAACTGAAGCTTTCTTT. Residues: CASSPDRGGTEAFF. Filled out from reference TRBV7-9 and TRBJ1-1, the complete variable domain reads DTGVSQNPRHKITKRGQNVTFRCDPISEHNRLYWYRQTLGQGPEFLTYFQNEAQLEKSRLLSDRFSAERPKGSFSTLEIQRTEQGDSAMYLCASSPDRGGTEAFFGQGTRLTVV.

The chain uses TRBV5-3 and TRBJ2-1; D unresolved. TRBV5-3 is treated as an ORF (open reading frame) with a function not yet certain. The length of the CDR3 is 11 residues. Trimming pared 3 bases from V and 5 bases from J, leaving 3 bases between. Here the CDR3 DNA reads TGTGCCAGAAGCTGTAACAATGAGCAGTTCTTC. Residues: CARSCNNEQFF.

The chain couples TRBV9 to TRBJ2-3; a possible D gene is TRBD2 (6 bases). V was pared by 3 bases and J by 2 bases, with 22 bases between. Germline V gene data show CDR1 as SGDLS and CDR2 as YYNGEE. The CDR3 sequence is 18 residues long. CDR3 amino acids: CASSGRRGGRVNTDTQYF. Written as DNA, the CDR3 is TGTGCCAGCAGCGGGAGGAGGGGAGGTAGGGTCAACACAGATACGCAGTATTTT.

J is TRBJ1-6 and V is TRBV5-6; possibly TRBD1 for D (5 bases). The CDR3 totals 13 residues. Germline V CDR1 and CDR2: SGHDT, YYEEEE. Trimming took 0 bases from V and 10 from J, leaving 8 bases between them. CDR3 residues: CASSLEGWSPLHF. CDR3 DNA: TGTGCCAGCAGCTTGGAGGGGTGGTCACCCCTCCACTTT.

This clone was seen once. For the CDR3, the DNA is TGTGCCAGCAGAGGGGGAAGCCTCTCTGGGGCCAACGTCCTGACTTTC. Its translation: CASRGGSLSGANVLTF. The chain employs TRBV2 and TRBJ2-6, with a possible D match to TRBD1 (6 bases). CDR1 is SNHLY and CDR2 is FYNNEI in the germline V gene. The CDR3 covers 16 residues. V lost 6 bases and J lost 0, with 12 bases in between. Filled out from reference TRBV2 and TRBJ2-6, the complete variable domain reads EPEVTQTPSHQVTQMGQEVILRCVPISNHLYFYWYRQILGQKVEFLVSFYNNEISEKSEIFDDQFSVERPDGSNFTLKIRSTKLEDSAMYFCASRGGSLSGANVLTFGAGSRLTVL.

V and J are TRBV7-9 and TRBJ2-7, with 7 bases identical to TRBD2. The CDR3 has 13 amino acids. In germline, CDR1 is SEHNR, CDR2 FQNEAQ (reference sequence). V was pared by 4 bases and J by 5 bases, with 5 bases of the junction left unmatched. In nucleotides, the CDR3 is TGTGCCAGCAGCTCGGGCGGGGGAAACGAGCAGTACGTC. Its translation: CASSSGGGNEQYV.

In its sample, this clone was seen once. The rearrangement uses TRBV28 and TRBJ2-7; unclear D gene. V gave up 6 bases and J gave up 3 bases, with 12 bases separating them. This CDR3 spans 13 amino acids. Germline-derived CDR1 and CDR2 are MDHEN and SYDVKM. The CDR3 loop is CASRPSILYEQYF. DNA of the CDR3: TGTGCCAGCAGGCCTTCAATACTCTACGAGCAGTACTTC.

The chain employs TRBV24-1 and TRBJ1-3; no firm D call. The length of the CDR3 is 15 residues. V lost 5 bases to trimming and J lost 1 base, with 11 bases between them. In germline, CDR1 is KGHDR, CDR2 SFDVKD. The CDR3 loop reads CATSVAGPSGNTIYF. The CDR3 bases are TGTGCCACCAGTGTGGCAGGTCCTTCTGGAAACACCATATATTTT.

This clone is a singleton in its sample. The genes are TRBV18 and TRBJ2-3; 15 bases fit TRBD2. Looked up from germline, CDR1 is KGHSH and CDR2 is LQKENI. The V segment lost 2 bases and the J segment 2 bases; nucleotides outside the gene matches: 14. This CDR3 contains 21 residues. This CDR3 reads CASSPFSRTSGRVPTTDTQYF. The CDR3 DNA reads TGTGCCAGCTCACCATTTAGCCGGACTAGCGGGAGGGTCCCCACCACAGATACGCAGTATTTT.

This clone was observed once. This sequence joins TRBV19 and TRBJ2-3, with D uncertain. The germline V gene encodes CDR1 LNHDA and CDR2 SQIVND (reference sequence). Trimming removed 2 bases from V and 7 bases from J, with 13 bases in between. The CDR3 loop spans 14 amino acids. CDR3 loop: CASSITPPRNTQYF. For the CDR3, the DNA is TGTGCCAGTAGTATAACCCCCCCCAGGAATACGCAGTATTTT.

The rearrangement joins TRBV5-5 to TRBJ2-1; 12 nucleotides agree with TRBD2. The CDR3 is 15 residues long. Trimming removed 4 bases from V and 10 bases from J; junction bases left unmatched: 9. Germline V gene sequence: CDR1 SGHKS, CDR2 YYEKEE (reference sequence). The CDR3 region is CASSPRLAGVREQFF. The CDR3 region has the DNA TGTGCCAGCAGCCCACGACTAGCGGGAGTTCGGGAGCAGTTCTTC.

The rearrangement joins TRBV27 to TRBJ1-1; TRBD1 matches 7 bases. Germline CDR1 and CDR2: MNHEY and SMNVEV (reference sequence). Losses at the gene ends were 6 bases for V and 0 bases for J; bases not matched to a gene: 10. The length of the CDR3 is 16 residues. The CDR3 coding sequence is TGTGCCAGCAGCCCAGACAGGGAACCCTTGAACACTGAAGCTTTCTTT. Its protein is CASSPDREPLNTEAFF.

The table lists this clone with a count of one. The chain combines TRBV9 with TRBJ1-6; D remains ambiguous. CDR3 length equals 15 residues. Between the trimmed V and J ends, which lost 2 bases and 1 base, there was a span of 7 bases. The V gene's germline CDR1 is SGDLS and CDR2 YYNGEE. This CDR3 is CASSVSLSYNSPLHF. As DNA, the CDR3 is TGTGCCAGCAGCGTTTCACTATCCTATAATTCACCCCTCCACTTT.

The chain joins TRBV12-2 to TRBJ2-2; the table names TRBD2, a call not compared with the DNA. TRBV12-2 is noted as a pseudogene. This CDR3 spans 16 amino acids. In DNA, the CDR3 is TGTGCAAGTCGCTTAGGAGCGGGAGGACTAACCGGGGAGCTGTTTTTT. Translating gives CASRLGAGGLTGELFF.

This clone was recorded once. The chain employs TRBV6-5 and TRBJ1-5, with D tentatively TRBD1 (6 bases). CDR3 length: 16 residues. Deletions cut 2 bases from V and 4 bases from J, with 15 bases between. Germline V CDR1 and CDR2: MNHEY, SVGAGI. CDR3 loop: CASSYGGGRGNQPQHF. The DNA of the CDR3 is TGTGCCAGCAGTTACGGCGGGGGGCGGGGTAATCAGCCCCAGCATTTT.

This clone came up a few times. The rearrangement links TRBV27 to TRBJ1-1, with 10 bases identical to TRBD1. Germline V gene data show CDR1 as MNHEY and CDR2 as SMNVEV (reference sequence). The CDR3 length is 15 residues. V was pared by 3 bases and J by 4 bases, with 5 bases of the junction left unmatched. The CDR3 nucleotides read TGTGCCAGCAGTTTTACGACAGGGGGCTTCACTGAAGCTTTCTTT. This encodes CASSFTTGGFTEAFF.

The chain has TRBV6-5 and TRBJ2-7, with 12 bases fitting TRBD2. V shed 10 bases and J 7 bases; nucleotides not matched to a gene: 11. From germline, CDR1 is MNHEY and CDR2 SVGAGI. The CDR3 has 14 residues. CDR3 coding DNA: TGTGCCACCAAACTAGCGGGAGGCCTTGAGGAGCAGTACGTC. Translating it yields CATKLAGGLEEQYV.

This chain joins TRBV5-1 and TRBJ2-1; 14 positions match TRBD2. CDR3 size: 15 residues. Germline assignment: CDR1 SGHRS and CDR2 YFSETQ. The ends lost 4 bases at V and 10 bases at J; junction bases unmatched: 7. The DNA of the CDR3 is TGCGCCAGCAGCCCTGGGACTAGCGGGAGTGGCGAGCAGTTCTTC. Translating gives CASSPGTSGSGEQFF.

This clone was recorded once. In nucleotides, the CDR3 is TGTGCCAGCACCGACAGACACCAAGAGACCCAGTACTTC. Translating it yields CASTDRHQETQYF. The chain joins TRBV6-5 to TRBJ2-5; D perhaps matches TRBD1 (5 bases). CDR3 length: 13 residues. V was pared by 7 bases and J by 0 bases, with 9 bases between. From germline, CDR1 is MNHEY and CDR2 SVGAGI.

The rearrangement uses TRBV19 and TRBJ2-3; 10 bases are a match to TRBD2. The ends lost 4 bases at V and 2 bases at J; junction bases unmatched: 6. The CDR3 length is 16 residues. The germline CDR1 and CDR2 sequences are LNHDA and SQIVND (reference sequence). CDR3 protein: CASSRSSGGATDTQYF. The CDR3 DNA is TGTGCCAGTAGTAGATCTAGCGGGGGAGCCACAGATACGCAGTATTTT. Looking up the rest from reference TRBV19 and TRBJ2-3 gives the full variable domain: DGGITQSPKYLFRKEGQNVTLSCEQNLNHDAMYWYRQDPGQGLRLIYYSQIVNDFQKGDIAEGYSVSREKKESFPLTVTSAQKNPTAFYLCASSRSSGGATDTQYFGPGTRLTVL.

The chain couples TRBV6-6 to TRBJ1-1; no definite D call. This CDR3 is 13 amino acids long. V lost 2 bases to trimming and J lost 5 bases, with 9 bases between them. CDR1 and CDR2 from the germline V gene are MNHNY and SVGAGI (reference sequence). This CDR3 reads CASSYAGMTEAFF. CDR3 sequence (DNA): TGTGCCAGCAGTTACGCGGGGATGACTGAAGCTTTCTTT.

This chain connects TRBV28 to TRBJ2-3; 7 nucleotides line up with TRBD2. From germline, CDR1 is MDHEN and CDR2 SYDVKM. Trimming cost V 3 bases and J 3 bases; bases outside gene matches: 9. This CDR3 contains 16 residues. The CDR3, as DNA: TGTGCCAGCAGTTTTAGGACTAGTCGGGTAACAGATACGCAGTATTTT. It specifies CASSFRTSRVTDTQYF.

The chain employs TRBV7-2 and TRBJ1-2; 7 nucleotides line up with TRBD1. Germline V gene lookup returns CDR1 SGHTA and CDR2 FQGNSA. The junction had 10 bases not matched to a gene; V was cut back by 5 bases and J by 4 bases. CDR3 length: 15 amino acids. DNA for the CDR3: TGTGCCAGCAGCCACAGGGGACGGAATCTCTATGGCTACACCTTC. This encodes CASSHRGRNLYGYTF.